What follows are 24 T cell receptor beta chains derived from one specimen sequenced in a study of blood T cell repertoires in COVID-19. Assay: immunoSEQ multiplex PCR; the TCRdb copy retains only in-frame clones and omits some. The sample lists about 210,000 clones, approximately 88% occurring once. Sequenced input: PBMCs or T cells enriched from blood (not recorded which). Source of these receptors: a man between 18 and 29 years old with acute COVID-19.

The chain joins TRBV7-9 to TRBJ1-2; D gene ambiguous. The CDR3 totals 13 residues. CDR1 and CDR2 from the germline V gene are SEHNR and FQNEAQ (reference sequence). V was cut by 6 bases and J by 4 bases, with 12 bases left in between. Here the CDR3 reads CASSMRELYGYTF. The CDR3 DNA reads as TGTGCCAGCAGTATGAGGGAACTCTATGGCTACACCTTC.

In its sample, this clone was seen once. CDR3 nucleotide sequence: TGTGCCAGCAGCTTGGGGGGGACTAGCGGGAGTTTTGGCAAAAACATTCAGTACTTC. It yields the protein CASSLGGTSGSFGKNIQYF. This chain links TRBV5-4 with TRBJ2-4; 14 bases fit TRBD2. CDR1 and CDR2 (germline): SGHNT, YYREEE (reference sequence). Trimming cost V 0 bases and J 3 bases; bases outside gene matches: 8. The CDR3 consists of 19 residues.

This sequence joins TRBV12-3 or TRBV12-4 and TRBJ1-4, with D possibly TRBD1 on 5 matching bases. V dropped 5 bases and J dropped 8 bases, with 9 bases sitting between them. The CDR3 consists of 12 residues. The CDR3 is CASSTGGEKLFF. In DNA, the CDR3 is TGTGCCAGCAGTACGGGGGGGGAAAAACTGTTTTTT.

CDR3 sequence (DNA): TGTGCCATCAGTGGCGGGACAGAATATGGCTACACCTTC. This sequence encodes CAISGGTEYGYTF. The V call is TRBV10-3, the J call TRBJ1-2; the match to TRBD1 covers 7 bases. V lost 4 bases to trimming and J lost 5 bases; unmatched junction nucleotides: 4. The CDR3 has 13 amino acids. Germline CDR1 reads ENHRY; CDR2 reads SYGVKD.

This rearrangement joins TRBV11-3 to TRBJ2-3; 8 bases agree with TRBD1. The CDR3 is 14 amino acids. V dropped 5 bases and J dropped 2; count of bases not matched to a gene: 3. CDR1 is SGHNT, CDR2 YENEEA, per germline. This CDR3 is CASSQGQATDTQYF. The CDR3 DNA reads TGTGCCAGCAGCCAGGGACAGGCCACAGATACGCAGTATTTT. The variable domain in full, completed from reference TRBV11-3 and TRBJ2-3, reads EAGVVQSPRYKIIEKKQPVAFWCNPISGHNTLYWYLQNLGQGPELLIRYENEEAVDDSQLPKDRFSAERLKGVDSTLKIQPAELGDSAVYLCASSQGQATDTQYFGPGTRLTVL.

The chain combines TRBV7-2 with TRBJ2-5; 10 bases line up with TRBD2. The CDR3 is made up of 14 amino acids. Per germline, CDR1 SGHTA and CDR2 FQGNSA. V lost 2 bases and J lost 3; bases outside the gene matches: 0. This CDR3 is CASSLLAGEETQYF. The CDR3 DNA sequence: TGTGCCAGCAGCTTACTAGCGGGAGAAGAGACCCAGTACTTC.

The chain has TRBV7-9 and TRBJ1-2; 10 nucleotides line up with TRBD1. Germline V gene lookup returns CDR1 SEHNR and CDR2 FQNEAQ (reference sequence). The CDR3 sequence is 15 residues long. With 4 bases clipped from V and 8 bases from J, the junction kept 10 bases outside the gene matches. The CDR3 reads CASSSNGQGDWGYTF. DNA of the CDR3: TGTGCCAGCAGCTCGAATGGACAGGGGGATTGGGGCTACACCTTC. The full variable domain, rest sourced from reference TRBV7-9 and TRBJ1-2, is DTGVSQNPRHKITKRGQNVTFRCDPISEHNRLYWYRQTLGQGPEFLTYFQNEAQLEKSRLLSDRFSAERPKGSFSTLEIQRTEQGDSAMYLCASSSNGQGDWGYTFGSGTRLTVV.

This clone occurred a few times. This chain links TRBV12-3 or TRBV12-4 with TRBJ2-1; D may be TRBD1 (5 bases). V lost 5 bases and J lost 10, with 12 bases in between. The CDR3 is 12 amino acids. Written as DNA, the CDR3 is TGTGCCAGCAGTCTAACCCGACAGGAGCAGTTCTTC. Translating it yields CASSLTRQEQFF.

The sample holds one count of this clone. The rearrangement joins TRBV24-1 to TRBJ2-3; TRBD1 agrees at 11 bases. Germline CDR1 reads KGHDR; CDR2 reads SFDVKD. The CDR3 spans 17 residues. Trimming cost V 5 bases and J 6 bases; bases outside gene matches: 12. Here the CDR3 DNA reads TGTGCCACCAGTGGGCCACCCTCGGGACAGGGGGGCGATACGCAGTATTTT. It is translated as CATSGPPSGQGGDTQYF.

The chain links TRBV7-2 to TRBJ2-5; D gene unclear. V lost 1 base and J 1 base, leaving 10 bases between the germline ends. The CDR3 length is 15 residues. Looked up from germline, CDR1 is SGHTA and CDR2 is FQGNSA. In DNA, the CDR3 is TGTGCCAGCAGCTTAGGAGGAACTACCCAAGAGACCCAGTACTTC. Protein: CASSLGGTTQETQYF.

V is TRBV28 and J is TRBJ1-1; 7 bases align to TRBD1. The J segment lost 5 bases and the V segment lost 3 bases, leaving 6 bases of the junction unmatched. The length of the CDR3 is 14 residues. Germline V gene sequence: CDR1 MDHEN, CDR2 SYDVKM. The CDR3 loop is CASSFVAGGTEAFF. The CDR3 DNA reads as TGTGCCAGCAGTTTCGTGGCAGGGGGGACTGAAGCTTTCTTT.

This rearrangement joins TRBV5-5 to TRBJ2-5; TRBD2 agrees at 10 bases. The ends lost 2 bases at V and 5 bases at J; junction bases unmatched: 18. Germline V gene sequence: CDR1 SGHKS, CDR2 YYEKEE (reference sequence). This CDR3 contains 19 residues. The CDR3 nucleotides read TGTGCCAGCAGCTTCGCCCTAGCGGGAGTCGACACCCTGGGGGAGACCCAGTACTTC. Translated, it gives CASSFALAGVDTLGETQYF.

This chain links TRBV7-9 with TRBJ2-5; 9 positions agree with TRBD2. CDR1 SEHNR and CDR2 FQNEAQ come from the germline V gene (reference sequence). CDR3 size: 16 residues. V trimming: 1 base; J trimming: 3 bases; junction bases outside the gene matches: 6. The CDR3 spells CASSLDRPSGKETQYF. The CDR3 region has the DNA TGTGCCAGCAGCTTAGATCGACCTAGCGGGAAAGAGACCCAGTACTTC.

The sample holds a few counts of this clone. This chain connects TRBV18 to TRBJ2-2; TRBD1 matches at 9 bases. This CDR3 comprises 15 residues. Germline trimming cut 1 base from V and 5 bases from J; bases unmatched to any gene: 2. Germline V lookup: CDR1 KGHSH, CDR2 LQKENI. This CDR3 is CASSPQGQGTGELFF. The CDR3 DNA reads TGTGCCAGCTCACCACAAGGACAGGGGACCGGGGAGCTGTTTTTT.

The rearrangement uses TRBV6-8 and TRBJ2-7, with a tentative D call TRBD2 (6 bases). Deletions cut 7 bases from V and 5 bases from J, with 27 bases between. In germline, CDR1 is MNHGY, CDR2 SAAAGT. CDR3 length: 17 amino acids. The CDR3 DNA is TGTGCCAGCACCTTATTGAGGCAGGGAGGTCCGCGAGACGAGCAGTACTTC. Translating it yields CASTLLRQGGPRDEQYF.

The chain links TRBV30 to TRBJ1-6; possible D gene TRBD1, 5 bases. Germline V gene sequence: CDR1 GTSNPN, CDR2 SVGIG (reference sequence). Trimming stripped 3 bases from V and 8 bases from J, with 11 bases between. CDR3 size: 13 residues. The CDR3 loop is CAWRGRGYSPLHF. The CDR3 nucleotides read TGTGCCTGGAGGGGGAGGGGCTATTCACCCCTCCACTTT.

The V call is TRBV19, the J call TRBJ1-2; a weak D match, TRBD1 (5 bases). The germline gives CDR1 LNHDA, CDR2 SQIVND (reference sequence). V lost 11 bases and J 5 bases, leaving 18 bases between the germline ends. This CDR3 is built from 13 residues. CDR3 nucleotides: TGTGCCGTATACGGGGGGGTAGGGTATGGCTACACCTTC. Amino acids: CAVYGGVGYGYTF.

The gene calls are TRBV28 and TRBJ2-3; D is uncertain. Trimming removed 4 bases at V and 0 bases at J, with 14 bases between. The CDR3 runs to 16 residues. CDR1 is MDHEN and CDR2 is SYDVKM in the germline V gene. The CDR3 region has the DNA TGTGCCAGCAGTTCCCTTCAGCGTACGAGCACAGATACGCAGTATTTT. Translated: CASSSLQRTSTDTQYF.

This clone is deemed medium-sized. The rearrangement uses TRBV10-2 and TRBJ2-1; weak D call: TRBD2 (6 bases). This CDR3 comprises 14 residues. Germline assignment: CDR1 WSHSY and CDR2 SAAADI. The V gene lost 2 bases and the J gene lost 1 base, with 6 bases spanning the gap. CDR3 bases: TGCGCCAGCAGTGAGCGGGAGTCCTACAATGAGCAGTTCTTC. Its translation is CASSERESYNEQFF.

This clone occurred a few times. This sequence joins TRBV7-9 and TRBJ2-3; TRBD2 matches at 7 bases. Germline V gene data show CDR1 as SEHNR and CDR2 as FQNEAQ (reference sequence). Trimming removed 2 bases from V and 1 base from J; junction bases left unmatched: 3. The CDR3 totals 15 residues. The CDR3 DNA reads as TGTGCCAGCAGCTTATCTAGCGGAGGCACAGATACGCAGTATTTT. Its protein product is CASSLSSGGTDTQYF.

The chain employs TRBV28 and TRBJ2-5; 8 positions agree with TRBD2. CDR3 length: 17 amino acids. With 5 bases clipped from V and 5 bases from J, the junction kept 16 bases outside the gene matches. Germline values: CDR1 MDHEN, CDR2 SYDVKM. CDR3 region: CASSTLRGAGVGETQYF. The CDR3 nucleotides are TGTGCCAGCAGTACCCTCCGAGGAGCGGGAGTAGGGGAGACCCAGTACTTC.

This CDR3 reads CASSPNRGLEKLFF. CDR3 bases: TGTGCCAGCAGCCCCAACAGGGGGCTGGAAAAACTGTTTTTT. The gene calls are TRBV5-5 and TRBJ1-4; 9 bases are shared with TRBD1. The germline V gene has CDR1 SGHKS and CDR2 YYEKEE (reference sequence). CDR3 length equals 14 residues. Trimming at V came to 4 bases and at J to 8 bases, leaving 6 bases not matched to a gene.

Here the CDR3 reads CASSIGLGPGDTEAFF. In DNA, the CDR3 is TGTGCCAGTAGTATAGGTCTAGGGCCGGGGGACACTGAAGCTTTCTTT. This rearrangement joins TRBV19 to TRBJ1-1, with D possibly TRBD1 on 5 matching bases. The CDR3 length is 16 residues. Deletions cut 1 base from V and 3 bases from J, with 15 bases between. The V gene's germline CDR1 is LNHDA and CDR2 SQIVND (reference sequence).

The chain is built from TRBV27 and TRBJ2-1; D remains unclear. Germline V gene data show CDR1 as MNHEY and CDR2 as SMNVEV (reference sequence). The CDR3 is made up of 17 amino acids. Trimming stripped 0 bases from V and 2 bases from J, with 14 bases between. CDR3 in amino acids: CASSLSGWVGAYNEQFF. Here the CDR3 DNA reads TGTGCCAGCAGTTTATCGGGTTGGGTAGGAGCCTACAATGAGCAGTTCTTC.